This T cell receptor (beta chain) was sequenced in a study of CD8+ T cells in alopecia areata (dated by TCRdb to between 2018 and 2020). Background on the whole study: The treated patients, all with moderate-to-severe alopecia areata, were enrolled in an open-label pilot trial of oral tofacitinib given at 5 to 10 mg twice daily. Human TCRbeta sequencing covered scalp tissue and sorted CD4+ and CD8+ peripheral blood T cells from patchy and totalis/universalis alopecia areata patients and healthy controls. To study T cell clonal expansion in alopecia areata, the researchers applied high-throughput TCRbeta sequencing to both the C3H/HeJ mouse model and human patients. RNA came from the PAXgene miRNA kit for fixed scalp, the miRNeasy kit for PBMCs, and the RNeasy kit for mouse skin. Scalp clonality was compared among normal scalp (n=4), patchy alopecia areata scalp (n=8), and alopecia totalis/universalis scalp (n=8). TCRbeta CDR3 regions were amplified by immunoSEQ multiplex PCR using 35 Vbeta forward and 13 Jbeta reverse primers. Tofacitinib was administered for 6 to 18 months, and 6 months of follow-up off drug were then conducted to assess delayed response and recurrence. For the treated patients, the SALT score, which quantifies what percentage of scalp surface area is affected, served as the measure of disease severity. Patients on tofacitinib were biopsied at baseline and after 4 and 24 weeks of treatment, and several of the patients also had a later scalp biopsy.

What the study reported, not specific to this receptor: Unlike mouse skin, which is dominated by gammadelta T cells, normal human skin has resident alphabeta T cells that are also sequenced, and this complicates analysis of the scalp TCR repertoire. Compared with normal scalp, lesional scalp had higher clonality and more expanded CD8+ clones, particularly in alopecia totalis/universalis, a pattern that suggests antigenic drive. Shared TCR sequences between patients were less evident than in mice, which may be partly attributable to HLA diversity in the patient population. With tofacitinib, both scalp clonality and the number of expanded CD8+ clones among the top 100 scalp clones went down significantly. Because the treated cohort was small and included a single nonresponder, larger studies are needed to assess links between baseline CD8+ expansion and response. During tofacitinib treatment, many expanded lesional clones stuck around in both scalp and blood, and this persistence may partly explain why relapse happens after treatment is stopped.

Library prep was done by the immunoSEQ multiplex PCR assay. RNA was extracted from all samples and reverse transcribed into cDNA as template for TCR sequencing. SuperScript III was used for first-strand cDNA synthesis, primed with a 2:1 mix of oligo-dT and random hexamers. A synthetic immune receptor repertoire was used to measure amplification bias, and any remaining bias was corrected computationally. Under the source paper's analysis protocol: Raw reads were preprocessed for error removal, and CDR3 was defined according to IMGT conventions as running from the conserved cysteine to phenylalanine. Clonality was computed as 1 minus the Shannon entropy, with the entropy normalized by log2 of the number of productive unique TCRs. Whether scalp clones were CD4 or CD8 was inferred by matching scalp TCRbeta sequences against CD4 and CD8 repertoires sorted from blood. TCRdb retrieved this table from immuneACCESS and kept in-frame rearrangements only. Not all clones are present; in checked studies, unresolved V genes account for under half, and no reason is known for the remainder. D and trimming come from the DNA, and the V and J calls and clone size come from that table. A total of roughly 180,000 clones appear in this sample, approximately 55% of them only once. Together, the top ten hold 9.5% to 14% of the sample.

As for this clone: Its antigen remains unidentified. Nothing much larger sits one base from this clone, and base qualities are not available.

V and J lose 2 bases and 3 bases, and a span of 14 bases separates them. CDR3 length: 15 amino acids, cysteine to phenylalanine. Only the CDR3 portion is preserved as DNA: 45 bases, with reading frame beginning at the first base. CDR1 and CDR2 are drawn from the germline V gene: LGHNA, YSLEER. The time point label for this specimen denotes: around 22 weeks on oral tofacitinib. The intended sense of this specimen's treatment or condition label: oral pan-JAK inhibitor, 5-10 mg twice daily. Lesional scalp punch biopsies and peripheral blood were collected from alopecia areata patients. PBMCs were separated by density centrifugation and stained for CD3, CD4 and CD8, after which CD4+ and CD8+ T cells were sorted on a FACSAria.

This sequence originates from a human donor with alopecia areata. The sample consisted of CD8+ T cells sorted from blood, taken at week 24, from a patient treated with tofacitinib. The sequence is built from TRBV4-3 and TRBJ2-7; 6 matching bases give a weak D call of TRBD1. The CDR3 loop reads CASSQSPTGVYEQYF. The DNA is as follows: TGCGCCAGCAGCCAATCTCCGACAGGAGTCTACGAGCAGTACTTC.